A selection of T cell receptor beta chains follows, all from one sample in a study of T cells after posttransplantation cyclophosphamide. Only in-frame clones appear in the TCRdb table, and some are missing; sequencing was by immunoSEQ multiplex PCR. This sample includes roughly 35,000 clones with no singletons; its ten biggest clones take up 1.2%. The sample was PBMCs. These receptors were obtained from a girl aged 5-17 years in good health, CMV-negative, and a related stem cell transplant donor. Both conserved end residues are part of each CDR3. The order of the fields is J gene, V gene, clone size, D gene, CDR3 protein, CDR3 DNA. D genes are given only for firm matches. Clone size is shown for a subset of rows, as once, few, many or a class of expanded clone.

j_gene: TRBJ2-6
v_gene: TRBV5-6
abundance: -
d_gene: TRBD1
CDR3aa: CASSPGQGTHVLTF
CDR3nt: TGTGCCAGCAGCCCCGGACAGGGAACCCACGTCCTGACTTTC

j_gene: TRBJ2-1
v_gene: TRBV27
abundance: many
d_gene: -
CDR3aa: CASSLSNLGGDEQFF
CDR3nt: TGTGCCAGCAGTTTATCGAACTTGGGCGGGGATGAGCAGTTCTTC

j_gene: TRBJ2-3
v_gene: TRBV30
abundance: few
d_gene: TRBD1
CDR3aa: CAWSVDRGTDTQYF
CDR3nt: TGTGCCTGGAGCGTAGACAGGGGCACAGATACGCAGTATTTT

j_gene: TRBJ2-7
v_gene: TRBV2
abundance: many
d_gene: TRBD1
CDR3aa: CASSSGQTYEQYF
CDR3nt: TGTGCCAGCAGTTCGGGACAGACCTACGAGCAGTACTTC

j_gene: TRBJ2-7
v_gene: TRBV5-1
abundance: few
d_gene: -
CDR3aa: CASSWAWETEGYEQYF
CDR3nt: TGCGCCAGCAGCTGGGCGTGGGAAACTGAGGGTTACGAGCAGTACTTC

j_gene: TRBJ2-3
v_gene: TRBV4-2
abundance: many
d_gene: -
CDR3aa: CASSQDPGVTDTQYF
CDR3nt: TGTGCCAGCAGCCAAGATCCGGGGGTCACAGATACGCAGTATTTT

j_gene: TRBJ2-7
v_gene: TRBV7-9
abundance: many
d_gene: TRBD2
CDR3aa: CASSPSSGVGTYEQYF
CDR3nt: TGTGCCAGCAGCCCTTCTAGCGGGGTCGGTACCTACGAGCAGTACTTC

j_gene: TRBJ2-2
v_gene: TRBV7-3
abundance: many
d_gene: -
CDR3aa: CASSHPSSRELFF
CDR3nt: TGTGCCAGCAGCCACCCCTCGAGCCGGGAGCTGTTTTTT

j_gene: TRBJ2-3
v_gene: TRBV7-3
abundance: few
d_gene: -
CDR3aa: CASSQGDTQYF
CDR3nt: TGTGCCAGCAGTCAGGGAGATACGCAGTATTTT

j_gene: TRBJ2-7
v_gene: TRBV6-1
abundance: many
d_gene: -
CDR3aa: CASSDRGAGDPPYYEQYF
CDR3nt: TGTGCCAGCAGTGATAGAGGGGCAGGGGACCCCCCATACTACGAGCAGTACTTC

j_gene: TRBJ2-2
v_gene: TRBV6-1
abundance: many
d_gene: -
CDR3aa: CASSPRGGDTGELFF
CDR3nt: TGTGCCAGCAGCCCGAGGGGGGGGGACACCGGGGAGCTGTTTTTT

j_gene: TRBJ2-7
v_gene: TRBV5-1
abundance: many
d_gene: -
CDR3aa: CASSLGGIKEQYF
CDR3nt: TGCGCCAGCAGCTTGGGCGGGATCAAAGAGCAGTACTTC

j_gene: TRBJ2-1
v_gene: TRBV11-2
abundance: -
d_gene: -
CDR3aa: CASSTRGYEQFF
CDR3nt: TGTGCCAGCAGCACTAGGGGGTACGAGCAGTTCTTC

j_gene: TRBJ1-1
v_gene: TRBV28
abundance: few
d_gene: TRBD1
CDR3aa: CASSSGTGLNTEAFF
CDR3nt: TGTGCCAGCAGTTCCGGGACAGGGTTGAACACTGAAGCTTTCTTT